Listed below are T cell receptor beta chains from one sample, sequenced in a study of post-analysis software for immune sequencing data. TCRdb reprocessed the PCR reads via MiXCR and lists one record per CDR3 protein. The table records 740,000 or so distinct CDR3 sequences, roughly 58% of them present only once. Sequencing input: blood. These receptors originate from a girl aged 10 to 17 with multiple sclerosis. Each CDR3 is given with its conserved first and last residue. The D gene is left open where the match is weak. Clone size appears in some rows only: once, few, many, or a class for an expanded clone.

CDR3 DNA | CDR3 protein | D gene | V gene | clone size | J gene
TGTGCCAGCAGTTTCGGGAGGCACACCTACGAGCAGTACTTC | CASSFGRHTYEQYF | TRBD2 | TRBV12-3/TRBV12-4 | few | TRBJ2-7
TGTGCCAGCAGCTTTACGGAAAGTGGCTATGGCTACACCTTC | CASSFTESGYGYTF | NA | TRBV13 | NA | TRBJ1-2
TGCAGCGTTGAAGATCAAGGCAGGGGAAGCTCCTACGAGCAGTACTTC | CSVEDQGRGSSYEQYF | NA | TRBV29-1 | NA | TRBJ2-7
TGTGCCAGCAGCTTAGAGGGAGGGTACTACAGTGAGCAGTTCTTC | CASSLEGGYYSEQFF | TRBD2 | TRBV11-2 | NA | TRBJ2-1
TGTGCCAGCAGCCAAGAAAGCGGGGGGGCCGCGAACGAGCAGTACTTC | CASSQESGGAANEQYF | TRBD2 | TRBV4-2 | NA | TRBJ2-7
TGTGCCACCAGCAGAGGTCGGCGGGGGGGCCAAGAGACCCAGTACTTC | CATSRGRRGGQETQYF | TRBD2 | TRBV15 | few | TRBJ2-5
TGTGCCAGCTCACCCCAGTGGGGGGATGGCTACACCTTC | CASSPQWGDGYTF | NA | TRBV18 | NA | TRBJ1-2
TGTGCCAGCACCCCAAACCCCGGGGAAACTAACTATGGCTACACCTTC | CASTPNPGETNYGYTF | NA | TRBV12-3/TRBV12-4 | few | TRBJ1-2
TGCGCCAGCAGCTTGGAAGGCCCCAGGGGCTCCTACGAGCAGTACTTC | CASSLEGPRGSYEQYF | NA | TRBV5-1 | NA | TRBJ2-7
TGTGCCAGCAGTGGGGGGGCCGAGTCCTACGAGCAGTACTTC | CASSGGAESYEQYF | NA | TRBV25-1 | NA | TRBJ2-7
TGTGCCAGCAGGGGCAGCGGGGCCAACACCGGGGAGCTGTTTTTT | CASRGSGANTGELFF | TRBD2 | TRBV6-1 | NA | TRBJ2-2
TGTGCCATCAGTGGGGGACAGGGTAGGTCCTACGAGCAGTACTTC | CAISGGQGRSYEQYF | TRBD1 | TRBV10-3 | NA | TRBJ2-7
TGTGCCAGCAGTTACTCGATAGCGGGGGGATGGACAGATACGCAGTATTTT | CASSYSIAGGWTDTQYF | TRBD2 | TRBV6-5 | NA | TRBJ2-3
TGTGCCAGCAGTTCCGGACAGACCTACGAGCAGTACTTC | CASSSGQTYEQYF | NA | TRBV6-5 | many | TRBJ2-7
TGCAGTGCTAGAGATCTTCAGGGGGTAACTGAAGCTTTCTTT | CSARDLQGVTEAFF | TRBD1 | TRBV20-1 | NA | TRBJ1-1
TGTGCCAGTAGTAAACAGGGCCTAGCCAAAAACATTCAGTACTTC | CASSKQGLAKNIQYF | NA | TRBV12-3/TRBV12-4 | NA | TRBJ2-4
TGTGCCAGCAGCTTAGTCCCCGGGGACTATGGCTACACCTTC | CASSLVPGDYGYTF | NA | TRBV7-9 | NA | TRBJ1-2
TGCGCCAGCCAGGGGGGTCTAGCGGGAGGTATCGTCGGCGATACGCAGTATTTT | CASQGGLAGGIVGDTQYF | TRBD2 | TRBV5-1 | NA | TRBJ2-3
TGCAGTGCTAGGGTCACTAGCGGGAGGCGAAAAGATACGCAGTATTTT | CSARVTSGRRKDTQYF | TRBD2 | TRBV20-1 | NA | TRBJ2-3
TGTGCCAGCAGCCAAGCGGGTCCTGCAGATACGCAGTATTTT | CASSQAGPADTQYF | NA | TRBV4-2 | few | TRBJ2-3
TGTGCCAGCAGCCAAGATAAGGGGTCCAACGAGCAGTACTTC | CASSQDKGSNEQYF | NA | TRBV4-2 | few | TRBJ2-7
TGCAGTGCTAGATCCGGGACTAGTAGTCGCAATGAGCAGTTCTTC | CSARSGTSSRNEQFF | TRBD2 | TRBV20-1 | few | TRBJ2-1
TGTGCTAGCAGTGAACGGTATGAGCAGTTCTTC | CASSERYEQFF | NA | TRBV2 | NA | TRBJ2-1
TGTGCCACCACTGCTGGGACAGCCTACGAGCAGTACTTC | CATTAGTAYEQYF | TRBD1 | TRBV12-3/TRBV12-4 | NA | TRBJ2-7
TGCAGTGCTAGAGATTTGGACATTCAGTACTTC | CSARDLDIQYF | NA | TRBV20-1 | NA | TRBJ2-4
TGTGCCAGCACCACTGCCTCCCAAGAGACCCAGTACTTC | CASTTASQETQYF | NA | TRBV2 | NA | TRBJ2-5